The TCR beta chain described here comes from a study of T cell changes during pregnancy in multiple sclerosis. Sequenced by immunoSEQ multiplex PCR; TCRdb stores in-frame clones only, minus some. The table lists 80,000 to 100,000 clones, 90% to 95% of them singletons. Germline CDR1 reads GTSNPN; CDR2 reads SVGIG (reference sequence). The CDR3 is 13 amino acids. J gave up 6 bases and V 2 bases, and 2 bases lay outside the gene matches. The input for sequencing was peripheral blood, taken after pregnancy. The chain recombines TRBV30 with TRBJ2-5; 11 bases are a match to TRBD2. The TCR was taken from a female donor with multiple sclerosis, enrolled in a pregnancy study. The DNA of the CDR3 is TGTGCCTGGAGTCCTAGCGGGAGGAAGACCCAGTACTTC. Protein sequence: CAWSPSGRKTQYF.